These 14 T cell receptor beta chains share one sample of origin, sequenced in a study of tumor and adjacent non-tumor tissue in lung cancer. RNA was extracted from bulk tissue without any cell sorting. The normal lung tissue was taken more than 3 cm from the tumor edge. The library came from three nested PCR rounds adapted from ARM-PCR protocols. Each CDR3 protein gets one entry after TCRdb re-called the multiplex PCR reads with MiXCR. The sample lists over 100,000 distinct CDR3 sequences; 60% to 65% were seen once. Sequencing was done on a sample of distant non-tumor lung tissue. The receptor source for this set is a man aged 55 to 70 with non-small cell lung cancer.

In the case of this clonotype: A single base separates this from a much larger clone, so it may be a read error. The V and J genes are TRBV6-2 or TRBV6-3 and TRBJ2-3, with a possible D match to TRBD2 (5 bases). CDR1 and CDR2 from the germline V gene are MNHEY and SVGEGT. V lost 4 bases and J 0 bases, leaving 11 bases between the germline ends. The CDR3 extends over 15 amino acids. CDR3 nucleotides: TGTGCCAGCAGTTGCAGCGGAGCTAGCACAGATACGCAGTATTTT. Translated, it gives CASSCSGASTDTQYF.

Comments on this clonotype: An end of the junction does not agree with germline; a read error may underlie this. The chain couples TRBV20-1 to TRBJ1-4, with no clear D. CDR1 and CDR2 (germline): DFQATT, SNEGSKA (reference sequence). This CDR3 has 15 amino acids. The CDR3 DNA sequence: TGCAGTGCCAGTACTGATAGTGCAACTTATGAAAAACTGTTTTTT. Translating it yields CSASTDSATYEKLFF.

This clonotype was seen repeatedly, ten times or more. The gene calls are TRBV2 and TRBJ1-2, with 7 bases that match TRBD1. The CDR3 has 16 residues. Germline-derived CDR1 and CDR2 are SNHLY and FYNNEI. J was trimmed by 0 bases and V by 5 bases; bases with no gene match: 9. This CDR3 is CASSSRTGVTNYGYTF. The CDR3 DNA reads as TGTGCCAGCAGTAGTCGGACAGGAGTAACTAACTATGGCTACACCTTC.

Regarding this clonotype: One base away lies a much larger clone, so this may be a sequencing read error. V and J are TRBV14 and TRBJ1-6; D not certain. This CDR3 spans 13 amino acids. Germline CDR1 is SGHDN and CDR2 is FVKESK. CDR3 in DNA: TGTGTCAGCAGCCCGTACGGTAATTCACCCCTCCACTTT. Amino acids: CVSSPYGNSPLHF. Complete variable domain (other parts from reference TRBV14 and TRBJ1-6): EAGVTQFPSHSVIEKGQTVTLRCDPISGHDNLYWYRRVMGKEIKFLLHFVKESKQDESGMPNNRFLAERTGGTYSTLKVQPAELEDSGVYFCVSSPYGNSPLHFGNGTRLTVT.

In the case of this clonotype: Since a much larger clone is just one base distant, this may be a read error. This sequence joins TRBV5-4 and TRBJ1-1, with 7 bases identical to TRBD1. The CDR3 is 14 residues long. Germline V gene sequence: CDR1 SGHNT, CDR2 YYREEE (reference sequence). V gave up 3 bases and J gave up 7 bases; unmatched junction bases: 9. The CDR3 sequence is CASSSGEGDSEAFF. The CDR3 DNA reads as TGTGCCAGCAGCTCGGGAGAAGGGGACAGTGAAGCTTTCTTT.

This clonotype occurred a few times. One base away lies a much larger clone, so this may be a sequencing read error. The chain employs TRBV6-2 or TRBV6-3 and TRBJ2-2, with D tentatively TRBD2 (5 bases). The germline V gene encodes CDR1 MNHEY and CDR2 SVGEGT. The CDR3 spans 14 residues. CDR3 bases: TGTGTCAGCGGTAAGACTGTTTCCCCCGGGGAGCTGTTTTTT. The encoded protein is CVSGKTVSPGELFF.

With regard to this clonotype: Being one base from a much bigger clone, this may be a read error. Likely a read error: the CDR3 ends without its conserved phenylalanine or tryptophan. The J gene is TRBJ2-7, the V gene TRBV7-9; D gene uncertain. Germline CDR1 and CDR2: SEHNR and FQNEAQ (reference sequence). The CDR3 is made up of 14 amino acids. V dropped 1 base and J dropped 3 bases, with 10 bases sitting between them. CDR3 amino acids: CASSLGGDIYEQYL. The CDR3 DNA follows: TGTGCCAGCAGCTTAGGTGGCGATATCTACGAGCAGTACCTC.

To note about this clonotype: The junction differs from germline at one of its ends, possibly a read error. The genes are TRBV20-1 and TRBJ2-5, with D perhaps matching TRBD2 (6 bases). The CDR3 extends over 13 amino acids. CDR1 DFQATT and CDR2 SNEGSKA come from the germline V gene (reference sequence). The CDR3: CSARVISRETQHF. For the CDR3, the DNA is TGCAGTGCTAGAGTCATATCTCGGGAGACCCAACACTTC.

This clonotype was picked up many times. This chain links TRBV12-3 or TRBV12-4 with TRBJ2-5; 7 positions agree with TRBD1. There are 16 residues in the CDR3. The V and J ends lost 6 bases and 1 base, in that order; junction bases with no gene match: 11. The CDR3 protein is CASRTGTEEPQETQYF. CDR3 nucleotide sequence: TGTGCCAGCAGGACAGGGACGGAGGAACCCCAAGAGACCCAGTACTTC.

This clonotype was seen more than once but under ten times. The chain employs TRBV12-3 or TRBV12-4 and TRBJ2-3; 8 bases are a match to TRBD1. V trimming: 5 bases; J trimming: 5 bases; junction bases outside the gene matches: 12. The CDR3 extends over 16 amino acids. In DNA, the CDR3 is TGTGCCAGCAGTGGTACAACCCGGACAGGGAGAGATACGCAGTATTTT. Translated: CASSGTTRTGRDTQYF.

The count of this clonotype is one. This may come from a read error, since a much larger clone is one base off. V gene TRBV5-4 combines with J gene TRBJ2-1; TRBD1 aligns across 8 bases. Trimming cost V 4 bases and J 5 bases; bases outside gene matches: 11. This CDR3 is built from 16 residues. In germline, CDR1 is SGHNT, CDR2 YYREEE (reference sequence). CDR3 amino acids: CASSVFQGAINNEQFF. CDR3 bases: TGTGCCAGCAGCGTTTTTCAGGGGGCGATAAACAATGAGCAGTTCTTC. The full variable domain, with the rest looked up from reference TRBV5-4 and TRBJ2-1, is ETGVTQSPTHLIKTRGQQVTLRCSSQSGHNTVSWYQQALGQGPQFIFQYYREEENGRGNFPPRFSGLQFPNYSSELNVNALELDDSALYLCASSVFQGAINNEQFFGPGTRLTVL.

This clonotype has more than one count but fewer than ten. A much larger clone differs by one base, so this may be a read error. The rearrangement links TRBV12-3 or TRBV12-4 to TRBJ2-7, with no clear D. The CDR3 consists of 13 residues. V was shortened by 6 bases and J by 6 bases, with 15 bases between the two germline ends. The CDR3: CASSHKRSREQYF. In DNA form, the CDR3 reads TGTGCCAGCAGCCACAAGCGTAGCCGCGAGCAGTACTTC.

The table lists this clonotype with a few counts. This chain joins TRBV29-1 and TRBJ2-3, with no clear D. Germline V lookup: CDR1 SQVTM, CDR2 ANQGSEA. Trimming removed 4 bases from V and 2 bases from J, with 10 bases in between. This CDR3 comprises 13 residues. CDR3 in amino acids: CSVGLTDTDTQYF. The CDR3 DNA is TGCAGCGTTGGGCTCACAGACACAGATACGCAGTATTTT.

The chain employs TRBV6-2 or TRBV6-3 and TRBJ2-1, with D possibly being TRBD2 (5 bases). V lost 8 bases and J 8 bases, leaving 13 bases between the germline ends. Germline V gene data show CDR1 as MNHEY and CDR2 as SVGEGT. This CDR3 region has 12 residues. CDR3 sequence reads: CASLGMTYEQFF. In nucleotides, the CDR3 is TGTGCCAGCCTCGGGATGACCTATGAGCAGTTCTTC.